Presented here are 15 T cell receptor beta chains from one specimen sequenced in a study of cytomegalovirus exposure and HLA in healthy donors. The PCR made use of 60 Vbeta and 13 Jbeta primers. TCRdb keeps only in-frame clones here, not all; method: immunoSEQ multiplex PCR. The table records some 120,000 clones, over 60% of them present only once. Sequencing was done on a sample of PBMCs. Every receptor here comes from a woman aged 40 to 50 in good health and CMV-seronegative.

In DNA, the CDR3 is TGTGCCAGCAGCGCAACTAGCTGGGAGCAGTACTTC. This codes for CASSATSWEQYF. This chain uses TRBV14 with TRBJ2-7, with D possibly matching TRBD2 (6 bases). The CDR3 runs to 12 residues. Trimming took 5 bases from V and 7 from J, leaving 12 bases between them. CDR1 is SGHDN and CDR2 is FVKESK in the germline V gene.

The chain uses TRBV25-1 and TRBJ1-1; TRBD1 might be the D (5 bases). The V gene lost 2 bases and the J gene lost 0 bases, with 10 bases spanning the gap. Germline loops: CDR1 MGHDK, CDR2 SYGVNS. The CDR3 totals 15 residues. Written as DNA, the CDR3 is TGTGCCAGCAGTGAAAACTCAGGGATGAACACTGAAGCTTTCTTT. Its translation is CASSENSGMNTEAFF.

The chain employs TRBV5-4 and TRBJ2-7; D remains unclear. This CDR3 is 14 amino acids long. Trimming stripped 0 bases from V and 4 bases from J, with 11 bases between. The germline gives CDR1 SGHNT, CDR2 YYREEE (reference sequence). The CDR3 spells CASSLAASRYEQYF. In DNA form, the CDR3 reads TGTGCCAGCAGCTTGGCAGCAAGCAGGTACGAGCAGTACTTC.

The V and J genes are TRBV7-8 and TRBJ2-7, with TRBD2 as a possible D gene (5 bases). Trimming stripped 3 bases from V and 3 bases from J, with 9 bases between. The CDR3 loop spans 13 amino acids. The germline gives CDR1 SGHVS, CDR2 FQNEAQ. CDR3 DNA: TGTGCCAGCAGCTTTTCGGGGAACTACGAGCAGTACTTC. Residues: CASSFSGNYEQYF.

V and J are TRBV2 and TRBJ1-1, with 12 bases identical to TRBD1. CDR3 length: 14 residues. V gave up 10 bases and J gave up 6 bases; unmatched junction bases: 9. Germline V gene sequence: CDR1 SNHLY, CDR2 FYNNEI. The CDR3 region is CAIQTGTGGSEAFF. The CDR3 bases are TGTGCCATCCAAACCGGGACAGGGGGCTCTGAAGCTTTCTTT.

This sequence joins TRBV25-1 and TRBJ1-4; 9 bases agree with TRBD1. V lost 2 bases and J lost 9; bases outside the gene matches: 4. Germline V CDR1 and CDR2: MGHDK, SYGVNS. The CDR3 is 14 amino acids. The CDR3 region has the DNA TGTGCCAGCAGTGAACCGGGACAGGGTAAAAAACTGTTTTTT. It yields the protein CASSEPGQGKKLFF.

Concerning this clone itself: The junction differs from germline at one of its ends, possibly a read error. V usage is TRBV7-9 and J usage is TRBJ1-2; 7 positions agree with TRBD1. The CDR3 length is 15 residues. CDR1 is SEHNR, CDR2 FQNEAQ, per germline (reference sequence). The CDR3 nucleotides are TGTTCCAGCAGCTTAGACAGGGTATCTTGGTATGGCTACACCTTC. This encodes CSSSLDRVSWYGYTF.

This clone was seen a handful of times. V usage is TRBV10-2 and J usage is TRBJ1-2, with TRBD1 as a possible D gene (6 bases). This CDR3 is built from 15 residues. Germline V gene sequence: CDR1 WSHSY, CDR2 SAAADI. The ends were cut back, 0 bases at V and 4 bases at J, with 12 bases in the middle. The CDR3 nucleotides read TGCGCCAGCAGTGAGTCGGCAACAGGGACCTATGGCTACACCTTC. This sequence encodes CASSESATGTYGYTF.

The rearrangement uses TRBV7-2 and TRBJ2-1, with TRBD2 identical over 12 bases. This CDR3 region has 14 residues. From germline, CDR1 is SGHTA and CDR2 FQGNSA. V lost 1 base to trimming and J lost 12 bases; unmatched junction nucleotides: 4. CDR3 coding DNA: TGTGCCAGCAGCTTAGTCTCTAGCGGGAGGGGGCAGTTCTTC. It specifies CASSLVSSGRGQFF.

The chain links TRBV7-9 to TRBJ2-6; possible D gene TRBD1, 5 bases. The germline V gene has CDR1 SEHNR and CDR2 FQNEAQ (reference sequence). Trimming took off 5 bases at V and 1 base at J, with 9 bases between the two ends. The CDR3 is made up of 15 amino acids. CDR3 in DNA: TGTGCCAGCAGCACCAGGGTATCTGGGGCCAACGTCCTGACTTTC. It encodes CASSTRVSGANVLTF.

This sequence joins TRBV6-4 and TRBJ1-3; D remains ambiguous. The CDR3 has 15 residues. Trimming left V 6 bases short and J 0 bases short, with 12 bases between. Per the germline V gene, CDR1 is MRHNA and CDR2 is SNTAGT. In DNA form, the CDR3 reads TGTGCCAGCAGCGTCAGCGCTGACTCTGGAAACACCATATATTTT. Translated, it gives CASSVSADSGNTIYF.

V gene TRBV10-1 combines with J gene TRBJ1-2, with D unclear. The germline V gene has CDR1 WNHNN and CDR2 SYGVQD (reference sequence). The CDR3 sequence is 15 residues long. Trimming cost V 1 base and J 2 bases, with 11 bases left between them. The CDR3 here is CASSEFPGANYGYTF. In nucleotides, the CDR3 is TGCGCCAGCAGTGAGTTTCCAGGCGCGAACTATGGCTACACCTTC.

This chain uses TRBV6-1 with TRBJ2-7; TRBD1 matches 8 bases. From germline, CDR1 is MNHNS and CDR2 SASEGT. V dropped 0 bases and J dropped 2; count of bases not matched to a gene: 6. CDR3 length: 16 residues. The chain's CDR3 is CASSEAPDRVPYEQYF. The CDR3, as DNA: TGTGCCAGCAGTGAAGCGCCGGACAGGGTGCCCTACGAGCAGTACTTC.

This clone has just one count. The chain is built from TRBV5-4 and TRBJ2-7, with 8 bases lining up with TRBD1. Germline assignment: CDR1 SGHNT and CDR2 YYREEE (reference sequence). Germline trimming cut 3 bases from V and 3 bases from J; bases unmatched to any gene: 5. The CDR3 runs to 14 residues. CDR3 DNA sequence: TGTGCCAGCAGCTCGGAGACAGGGGACTACGAGCAGTACTTC. Its protein is CASSSETGDYEQYF.

This clone was picked up a small number of times. Sequence at one end of the junction differs from germline and may be a read error. This chain's CDR3 is CSSSLEGTTNTEAFF. The CDR3 region has the DNA TGTTCCAGCAGCTTGGAAGGGACAACGAACACTGAAGCTTTCTTT. V is TRBV7-9 and J is TRBJ1-1; D might be TRBD1 (6 bases). The CDR3 runs to 15 residues. In germline, CDR1 is SEHNR, CDR2 FQNEAQ (reference sequence).